The following is a T cell receptor beta chain sequence with its context. This sample is part of a study of shared clonotypes between healthy human individuals. CD4+ cells yielded CD45RA+ naive and CD45RA-negative memory subsets. Deep-level settings were used for running the assay. In replicate PCRs of sorted subsets, approximately 210 ng DNA, tens of thousands of T cell genomes, was used. The table came from immunoSEQ multiplex PCR; TCRdb's copy has only in-frame clones and leaves some out. The table lists around 1,100,000 clones, 70% to 85% of them singletons. The CDR3 length is 11 residues. Trimming removed 7 bases from V and 0 bases from J, with 4 bases in between. The germline gives CDR1 SGHRS, CDR2 YFSETQ.

Sample: memory CD4+ T cells from PBMCs. The subset: CD45RA-negative fraction. The sequence derives from a man aged 18 to 30 in good health. Some clones in this sample may be carry-over from other donors' samples. This chain joins TRBV5-1 and TRBJ1-2; unclear D gene. CDR3 loop: CASGANYGYTF. The DNA of the CDR3 is TGCGCCAGCGGGGCTAACTATGGCTACACCTTC. Looking up the rest from reference TRBV5-1 and TRBJ1-2 gives the full variable domain: KAGVTQTPRYLIKTRGQQVTLSCSPISGHRSVSWYQQTPGQGLQFLFEYFSETQRNKGNFPGRFSGRQFSNSRSEMNVSTLELGDSALYLCASGANYGYTFGSGTRLTVV.